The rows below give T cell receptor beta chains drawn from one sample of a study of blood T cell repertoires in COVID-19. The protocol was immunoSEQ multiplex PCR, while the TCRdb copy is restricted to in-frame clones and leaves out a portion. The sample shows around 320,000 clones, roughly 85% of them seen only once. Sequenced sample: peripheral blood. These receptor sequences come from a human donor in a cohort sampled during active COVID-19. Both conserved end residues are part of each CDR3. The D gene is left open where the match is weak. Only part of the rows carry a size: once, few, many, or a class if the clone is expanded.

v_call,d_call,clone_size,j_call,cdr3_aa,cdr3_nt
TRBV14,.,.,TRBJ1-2,CASKRRRRYGYTF,TGTGCCAGCAAACGGAGGCGGCGATATGGCTACACCTTC
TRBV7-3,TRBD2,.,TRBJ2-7,CASSLTSGGFNEQYF,TGTGCCAGCAGCTTAACTAGCGGGGGTTTCAACGAGCAGTACTTC
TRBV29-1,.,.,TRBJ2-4,CSVEDQRAAKNIQYF,TGCAGCGTTGAAGATCAACGAGCAGCCAAAAACATTCAGTACTTC
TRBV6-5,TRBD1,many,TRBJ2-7,CASRSQGASSYEQYF,TGTGCCAGCAGGTCGCAGGGGGCTAGCTCCTACGAGCAGTACTTC
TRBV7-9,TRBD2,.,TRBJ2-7,CASSSFGLAGAEQYF,TGTGCCAGCAGCTCTTTTGGACTAGCGGGGGCCGAGCAGTACTTC
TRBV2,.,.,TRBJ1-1,CASSERGGTEAFF,TGTGCCAGCAGTGAAAGGGGTGGCACTGAAGCTTTCTTT
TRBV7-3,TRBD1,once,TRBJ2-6,CASSSGQDTSGANVLTF,TGTGCCAGCAGCTCGGGACAGGATACCTCTGGGGCCAACGTCCTGACTTTC
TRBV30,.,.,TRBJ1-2,CAWSPGSYGYTF,TGTGCCTGGAGTCCCGGGAGTTATGGCTACACCTTC
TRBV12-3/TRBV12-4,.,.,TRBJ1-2,CASSFRAALGYTF,TGTGCCAGCAGTTTCCGAGCCGCTTTAGGCTACACCTTC
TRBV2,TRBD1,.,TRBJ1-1,CASAQGANTEAFF,TGTGCCAGTGCCCAGGGGGCCAACACTGAAGCTTTCTTT
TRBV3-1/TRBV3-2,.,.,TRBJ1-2,CASSLLGGRQRNGYTF,TGTGCCAGCAGCCTCCTCGGGGGACGACAAAGGAATGGCTACACCTTC
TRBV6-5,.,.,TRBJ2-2,CASTSLTGELFF,TGTGCCAGCACCTCCCTTACCGGGGAGCTGTTTTTT
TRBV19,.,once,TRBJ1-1,CASSIEEGRLNTEAFF,TGTGCCAGTAGTATCGAGGAAGGCAGATTAAACACTGAAGCTTTCTTT
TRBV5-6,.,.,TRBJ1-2,CASSSAGGEPGYTF,TGTGCCAGCAGCTCGGCGGGCGGCGAACCCGGCTACACCTTC
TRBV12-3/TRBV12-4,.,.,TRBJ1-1,CASSLVILQAAFF,TGTGCCAGCAGTTTAGTCATCCTCCAGGCAGCTTTCTTT
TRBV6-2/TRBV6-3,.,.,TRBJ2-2,CASSYRGGTGELFF,TGTGCCAGCAGTTATCGCGGCGGGACCGGGGAGCTGTTTTTT
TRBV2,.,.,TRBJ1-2,CASSEGERAYGYTF,TGTGCCAGCAGTGAAGGGGAGCGGGCCTATGGCTACACCTTC
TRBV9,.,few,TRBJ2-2,CASSVGGLKELTGELFF,TGTGCCAGCAGCGTAGGGGGACTGAAGGAACTAACCGGGGAGCTGTTTTTT
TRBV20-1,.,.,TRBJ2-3,CSAPVGGTQYF,TGCAGTGCCCCTGTCGGAGGTACGCAGTATTTT
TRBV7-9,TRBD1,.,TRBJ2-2,CASSKRTGSNTGELFF,TGTGCCAGCAGCAAACGGACAGGCTCGAACACCGGGGAGCTGTTTTTT
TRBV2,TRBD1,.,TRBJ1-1,CASSYRDRAGTEAFF,TGTGCCAGCAGTTATCGGGACAGGGCTGGCACTGAAGCTTTCTTT
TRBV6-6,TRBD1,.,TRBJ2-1,CASSSGQGRSYNEQFF,TGTGCCAGCAGCTCTGGACAGGGTAGGTCCTACAATGAGCAGTTCTTC
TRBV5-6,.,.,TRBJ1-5,CASSQNALGYQPQHF,TGTGCCAGCAGCCAGAACGCTTTGGGCTATCAGCCCCAGCATTTT
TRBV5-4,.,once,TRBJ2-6,CASLSDSGANVLTF,TGTGCCAGCCTCAGTGACTCTGGGGCCAACGTCCTGACTTTC
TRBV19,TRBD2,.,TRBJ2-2,CASSTTGLETGELFF,TGTGCCAGTAGTACCACGGGACTAGAGACCGGGGAGCTGTTTTTT